A selection of T cell receptor beta chains follows, all from one sample in a study of T-cell reconstitution after alpha-beta-depleted transplantation in children. TCRdb re-analysed the PCR reads in MiXCR, keeping a single row per CDR3 protein. The sample records around 960,000 distinct CDR3 sequences, roughly 31% being singletons. Sequencing was performed on PBMCs, mostly from graft donor cells, taken 360 days after TCRalphabeta/CD19-depleted stem cell transplant. Every receptor here comes from a boy under three years old who had a stem cell transplant for SCID, so the T cells may come from the graft donor. Both conserved end residues are part of each CDR3. A D gene is named only where the DNA matches it firmly. Clone size is stated in some rows and not others, as once, few, many or a class when expanded.

D: TRBD1; J: TRBJ2-5; size: few; V: TRBV18; CDR3: CASSPDPDRGYQETQYF; DNA: TGTGCCAGCTCACCAGATCCGGACAGGGGTTACCAAGAGACCCAGTACTTC
D: .; J: TRBJ2-3; size: few; V: TRBV12-3/TRBV12-4; CDR3: CASQGVFTDTQYF; DNA: TGTGCCAGCCAGGGAGTGTTCACAGATACGCAGTATTTT
D: TRBD1; J: TRBJ1-6; size: .; V: TRBV6-5; CDR3: CASSYNRGTSPLHF; DNA: TGTGCCAGCAGCTACAACAGGGGAACTTCACCCCTCCACTTT
D: .; J: TRBJ2-1; size: .; V: TRBV12-5; CDR3: CASGDSSSYNEQFF; DNA: TGTGCTAGTGGCGACAGTAGCTCCTACAATGAGCAGTTCTTC
D: .; J: TRBJ2-7; size: .; V: TRBV12-3/TRBV12-4; CDR3: CASSGAGVSEQYF; DNA: TGTGCCAGCAGTGGGGCCGGGGTTAGCGAGCAGTACTTC
D: .; J: TRBJ1-2; size: .; V: TRBV10-3; CDR3: CAIAAALETSYGYTF; DNA: TGTGCCATCGCTGCGGCCTTGGAAACGTCCTATGGCTACACCTTC
D: .; J: TRBJ1-2; size: .; V: TRBV20-1; CDR3: CSARTTNYGYTF; DNA: TGCAGTGCTAGAACCACGAACTATGGCTACACCTTC
D: .; J: TRBJ2-3; size: few; V: TRBV20-1; CDR3: CSPRDTDTQYF; DNA: TGCAGTCCGAGAGACACAGATACGCAGTATTTT
D: .; J: TRBJ2-7; size: few; V: TRBV28; CDR3: CASSEPGSSVRSFEQYF; DNA: TGTGCCAGCAGCGAACCAGGCAGCTCGGTACGTTCCTTCGAGCAGTACTTC
D: .; J: TRBJ2-3; size: few; V: TRBV7-2; CDR3: CASSRSSSAHLGDTQYF; DNA: TGTGCCAGCAGCCGTTCCTCTAGCGCCCACCTCGGGGATACGCAGTATTTT
D: .; J: TRBJ1-3; size: .; V: TRBV25-1; CDR3: CASSAYSYSGNTIYF; DNA: TGTGCCAGCAGTGCTTACAGTTACTCTGGAAACACCATATATTTT
D: .; J: TRBJ2-5; size: few; V: TRBV7-7; CDR3: CASSLGGGYGEGETQYF; DNA: TGTGCCAGCAGCTTAGGGGGCGGATATGGAGAGGGGGAGACCCAGTACTTC
D: .; J: TRBJ1-5; size: .; V: TRBV28; CDR3: CASQAGTRSNQPQHF; DNA: TGTGCCAGCCAAGCAGGTACTAGAAGCAATCAGCCCCAGCATTTT
D: .; J: TRBJ2-7; size: few; V: TRBV29-1; CDR3: CSVEAVGEPPGREYF; DNA: TGCAGCGTTGAAGCGGTGGGTGAACCCCCCGGACGGGAGTACTTC
D: .; J: TRBJ1-2; size: .; V: TRBV12-3/TRBV12-4; CDR3: CASSRGGGQSYGYTF; DNA: TGTGCCAGCAGTAGAGGCGGCGGACAGTCTTATGGCTACACCTTC
D: .; J: TRBJ2-3; size: few; V: TRBV27; CDR3: CASSFMGKGTDTQYF; DNA: TGTGCCAGCAGTTTTATGGGGAAAGGCACAGATACGCAGTATTTT
D: .; J: TRBJ1-2; size: few; V: TRBV5-6; CDR3: CASSLGGPGAGYTF; DNA: TGTGCCAGCAGCTTGGGCGGCCCAGGGGCTGGCTACACCTTC
D: .; J: TRBJ2-2; size: few; V: TRBV20-1; CDR3: CSASGDNTGELFF; DNA: TGCAGTGCTAGCGGGGACAACACCGGGGAGCTGTTTTTT
D: TRBD2; J: TRBJ2-3; size: .; V: TRBV29-1; CDR3: CSETKAGVTTDTQYF; DNA: TGCAGCGAAACGAAAGCGGGGGTTACCACAGATACGCAGTATTTT
D: .; J: TRBJ1-2; size: .; V: TRBV12-3/TRBV12-4; CDR3: CASSPGRRSGYTF; DNA: TGTGCCAGCAGCCCGGGACGGAGAAGTGGCTACACCTTC
D: TRBD1; J: TRBJ1-2; size: few; V: TRBV15; CDR3: CATSRGNTQGDGGYTF; DNA: TGTGCCACCAGCAGAGGAAATACCCAGGGGGATGGTGGCTACACCTTC
D: .; J: TRBJ2-3; size: once; V: TRBV12-3/TRBV12-4; CDR3: CASSFQDYPADTQYF; DNA: TGTGCCAGCAGTTTCCAGGACTACCCCGCGGATACGCAGTATTTT
D: .; J: TRBJ1-2; size: few; V: TRBV30; CDR3: CAWAPGGPNYGYTF; DNA: TGTGCCTGGGCCCCGGGGGGCCCTAACTATGGCTACACCTTC
D: TRBD2; J: TRBJ2-1; size: few; V: TRBV20-1; CDR3: CSAILTSGLGDNEQFF; DNA: TGCAGTGCCATCCTCACGTCGGGACTAGGGGACAATGAGCAGTTCTTC
D: .; J: TRBJ2-1; size: .; V: TRBV12-3/TRBV12-4; CDR3: CASREPGYNEQFF; DNA: TGTGCCAGCAGGGAGCCAGGGTACAATGAGCAGTTCTTC
D: .; J: TRBJ2-3; size: few; V: TRBV20-1; CDR3: CSAPQGYTDTQYF; DNA: TGCAGTGCCCCACAAGGGTACACAGATACGCAGTATTTT